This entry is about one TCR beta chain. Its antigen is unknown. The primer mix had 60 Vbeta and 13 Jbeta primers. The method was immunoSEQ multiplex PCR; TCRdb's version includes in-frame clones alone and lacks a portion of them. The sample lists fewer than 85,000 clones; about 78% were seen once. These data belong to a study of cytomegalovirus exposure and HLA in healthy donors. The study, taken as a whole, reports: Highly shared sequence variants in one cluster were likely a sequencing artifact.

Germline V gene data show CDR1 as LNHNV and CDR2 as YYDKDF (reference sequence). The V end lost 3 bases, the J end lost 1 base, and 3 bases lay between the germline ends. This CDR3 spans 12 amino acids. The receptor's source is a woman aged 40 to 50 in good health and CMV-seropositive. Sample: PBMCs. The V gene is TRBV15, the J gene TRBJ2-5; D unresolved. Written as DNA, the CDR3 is TGTGCCACCAGCAGCTTCCAAGAGACCCAGTACTTC. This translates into CATSSFQETQYF. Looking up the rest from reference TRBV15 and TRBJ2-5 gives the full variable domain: DAMVIQNPRYQVTQFGKPVTLSCSQTLNHNVMYWYQQKSSQAPKLLFHYYDKDFNNEADTPDNFQSRRPNTSFCFLDIRSPGLGDTAMYLCATSSFQETQYFGPGTRLLVL.